This TCR beta chain originates from a study of blood T cell repertoires in COVID-19. Across the study: COVID-19 samples from acute and convalescent phases originated in the United States, Italy and Spain. PBMCs, B-cell-depleted T cells, or T cells provided the cDNA or gDNA that made up the material.

Trimming cost V 1 base and J 1 base, with 10 bases left between them. The CDR3 sequence is 15 residues long. CDR1 is SGHTA, CDR2 FQGTGA, per germline. In the authors' workflow: Scientists estimated how many nucleated cells there were by amplifying reference gene primers. Method: immunoSEQ multiplex PCR; TCRdb's copy keeps in-frame clones and lacks some. V and J calls plus clone size are reproduced from that table; the DNA served to infer D and trimming. In the table there are over 45,000 clones, over 70% of which are singletons. Sample: peripheral blood. V usage is TRBV7-3 and J usage is TRBJ2-5; D gene ambiguous. This receptor was identified in a man between 65 and 80 years old with acute or convalescent COVID-19. The CDR3 reads CASSLSGIPQETQYF. CDR3 sequence (DNA): TGTGCCAGCAGCTTAAGCGGAATACCCCAAGAGACCCAGTACTTC.